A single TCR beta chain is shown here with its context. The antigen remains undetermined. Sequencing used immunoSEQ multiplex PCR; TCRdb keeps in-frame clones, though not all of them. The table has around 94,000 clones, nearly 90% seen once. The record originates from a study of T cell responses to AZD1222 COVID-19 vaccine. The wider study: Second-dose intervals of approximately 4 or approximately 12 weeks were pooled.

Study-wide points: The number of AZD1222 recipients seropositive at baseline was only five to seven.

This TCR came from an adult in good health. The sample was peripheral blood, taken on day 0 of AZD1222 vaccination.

CDR3: CASSLLGGAAGELFF. The DNA of the CDR3 is TGTGCCAGCAGTTTACTGGGGGGCGCGGCCGGGGAGCTGTTTTTT. This chain links TRBV28 with TRBJ2-2; D possibly matches TRBD1 or TRBD2 (6 bases each). This CDR3 has 15 residues. The germline V gene has CDR1 MDHEN and CDR2 SYDVKM. Trimming cost V 2 bases and J 6 bases, with 13 bases left between them. Drawing the rest from reference TRBV28 and TRBJ2-2, the complete variable domain is DVKVTQSSRYLVKRTGEKVFLECVQDMDHENMFWYRQDPGLGLRLIYFSYDVKMKEKGDIPEGYSVSREKKERFSLILESASTNQTSMYLCASSLLGGAAGELFFGEGSRLTVL.